This T cell receptor (beta chain) was recorded in a study of blood T cell repertoires in COVID-19. V dropped 8 bases and J dropped 6 bases, with 11 bases sitting between them. The CDR3 contains 13 residues. CDR1 and CDR2 from the germline V gene are MDHEN and SYDVKM. Measured with immunoSEQ multiplex PCR; TCRdb has only the in-frame clones, and not every one. The table shows around 270,000 clones, with approximately 88% occurring only once. This clone came up a few times. This sequence joins TRBV28 and TRBJ1-6; D perhaps matches TRBD1 (6 bases). Material for sequencing was PBMCs or T cells enriched from blood (not recorded which). This TCR was sampled from a middle-aged woman who had been exposed to COVID-19. CDR3 bases: TGTGCCAGCTTGGACAGCCTTAATTCACCCCTCCACTTT. It yields the protein CASLDSLNSPLHF.